These 29 T cell receptor beta chains came from one sample sequenced in a study of shared clonotypes between healthy human individuals. Clones were read by immunoSEQ multiplex PCR, and TCRdb kept only the in-frame ones, dropping some. This sample has some 2.3 million clones; about 92% occur once, and the top ten carry about 0.39%. Source material: naive CD4+ T cells from PBMCs. The sample's subset: CD45RA+ positively selected. These receptors all come from a young man in good health. Some clones in this sample may be carry-over from other donors' samples.

The V call is TRBV28, the J call TRBJ2-2; 8 bases map to TRBD2. The trim removed 7 bases at V and 3 bases at J, leaving 7 bases unmatched. Germline CDR1 reads MDHEN; CDR2 reads SYDVKM. The CDR3 extends over 15 amino acids. The CDR3 region is CASTPGGDDTGELFF. The CDR3 DNA sequence: TGTGCCAGCACCCCCGGGGGGGACGACACCGGGGAGCTGTTTTTT.

CDR3 protein: CASSLERGREAFF. In nucleotides, the CDR3 is TGTGCCAGCAGCTTAGAGAGGGGGCGAGAAGCGTTCTTC. The V gene is TRBV7-2, the J gene TRBJ2-1; TRBD1 matches at 7 bases. Unmatched junction bases numbered 9, after V lost 1 base and J lost 15 bases. The germline V gene encodes CDR1 SGHTA and CDR2 FQGNSA. The CDR3 loop spans 13 amino acids.

V gene TRBV2 combines with J gene TRBJ1-2, with D unclear. The length of the CDR3 is 13 residues. The germline gives CDR1 SNHLY, CDR2 FYNNEI. Between the trimmed V and J ends, which lost 3 bases and 5 bases, there was a span of 10 bases. The DNA of the CDR3 is TGTGCCAGCAGTGATGATACCGGGTATGGCTACACCTTC. Translated, it gives CASSDDTGYGYTF.

The gene calls are TRBV4-3 and TRBJ1-2; D is ambiguous. The CDR3 runs 13 residues. Trimming stripped 0 bases from V and 1 base from J, with 3 bases between. Germline V lookup: CDR1 LGHNA, CDR2 YSLEER. The DNA for the CDR3 is TGCGCCAGCAGCCAAGACGGTAACTATGGCTACACCTTC. It yields the protein CASSQDGNYGYTF.

This chain joins TRBV7-9 and TRBJ1-2, with D unclear. The CDR3 runs 15 residues. Germline V gene sequence: CDR1 SEHNR, CDR2 FQNEAQ (reference sequence). V was trimmed by 11 bases and J by 5 bases, leaving 24 bases between them. CDR3 DNA: TGTGCCTCCCATACGGCCGGGATCCCTTCTTATGGCTACACCTTC. This gives the protein CASHTAGIPSYGYTF.

For this clone: This sample includes further DNA sequences coding for the same CDR3. This rearrangement joins TRBV11-2 to TRBJ1-2; 8 nucleotides line up with TRBD1. Per germline, CDR1 SGHAT and CDR2 FQNNGV. This CDR3 has 13 amino acids. Trimming removed 4 bases from V and 8 bases from J; junction bases left unmatched: 6. CDR3 sequence: CASSSDRALGYTF. The CDR3 nucleotides are TGTGCCAGCAGCTCGGACAGGGCCCTAGGCTACACCTTC. Supplemented by reference TRBV11-2 and TRBJ1-2, the full variable domain reads EAGVAQSPRYKIIEKRQSVAFWCNPISGHATLYWYQQILGQGPKLLIQFQNNGVVDDSQLPKDRFSAERLKGVDSTLKIQPAKLEDSAVYLCASSSDRALGYTFGSGTRLTVV.

This chain uses TRBV4-2 with TRBJ2-3; no firm D call. Trimming pared 1 base from V and 0 bases from J, leaving 14 bases between. CDR3 size: 17 residues. Germline V lookup: CDR1 LGHNA, CDR2 YNFKEQ. CDR3 in DNA: TGTGCCAGCAGCCAAGCTGCGGCCGCAGCTAGCACAGATACGCAGTATTTT. Residues: CASSQAAAAASTDTQYF.

J is TRBJ2-1 and V is TRBV5-4; 10 nucleotides agree with TRBD2. The CDR3 has 13 residues. Germline CDR1 and CDR2: SGHNT and YYREEE (reference sequence). V was clipped by 7 bases and J by 14 bases; unmatched bases: 12. The CDR3 protein is CASAEREGKEEFF. The CDR3 region has the DNA TGTGCCAGCGCTGAGCGGGAGGGGAAGGAGGAGTTCTTC.

CDR3 sequence reads: CASATPPGGYTF. In nucleotides, the CDR3 is TGTGCCAGCGCCACCCCCCCGGGAGGCTACACCTTC. The chain employs TRBV6-6 and TRBJ1-2; D is uncertain. V gave up 8 bases and J gave up 8 bases, with 15 bases separating them. The CDR3 length is 12 residues. CDR1 is MNHNY, CDR2 SVGAGI, per germline (reference sequence).

In this sample, this clone turned up once. The chain recombines TRBV7-3 with TRBJ2-3, with no clear D. Germline V gene sequence: CDR1 SGHTA, CDR2 FQGTGA. V was pared by 5 bases and J by 4 bases, with 10 bases between. The CDR3 spans 13 residues. The CDR3 is CASSPPNADTQYF. CDR3 nucleotides: TGTGCCAGCAGCCCGCCCAACGCAGATACGCAGTATTTT.

This chain connects TRBV5-5 to TRBJ1-5; 10 bases line up with TRBD1. Germline V lookup: CDR1 SGHKS, CDR2 YYEKEE (reference sequence). The CDR3 totals 18 residues. With 4 bases clipped from V and 0 bases from J, the junction kept 10 bases outside the gene matches. The CDR3 DNA sequence: TGTGCCAGCAGCGAGGGACAGGGGTTCATAAGTAGCAATCAGCCCCAGCATTTT. It specifies CASSEGQGFISSNQPQHF.

The rearrangement links TRBV5-1 to TRBJ2-3; maybe TRBD1 (6 bases). The germline V and J ends were trimmed by 0 bases and 8 bases, with 19 bases remaining between them. The CDR3 sequence is 16 residues long. Germline-derived CDR1 and CDR2 are SGHRS and YFSETQ. In DNA form, the CDR3 reads TGCGCCAGCAGCTTGGTTTCAGGGGTTCCAACGGGTACGCAGTATTTT. It yields the protein CASSLVSGVPTGTQYF.

This clone was observed once. The V call is TRBV28, the J call TRBJ2-3; 14 bases are shared with TRBD2. Looked up from germline, CDR1 is MDHEN and CDR2 is SYDVKM. The CDR3 is made up of 17 amino acids. The ends lost 3 bases at V and 6 bases at J; junction bases unmatched: 8. CDR3 DNA sequence: TGTGCCAGCAGTTTGCCCGGACTAGCGGGAGGTTCGGATACGCAGTATTTT. Translation: CASSLPGLAGGSDTQYF.

This chain joins TRBV6-5 and TRBJ1-1, with D possibly matching TRBD1 (5 bases). Germline V gene lookup returns CDR1 MNHEY and CDR2 SVGAGI. Trimming stripped 6 bases from V and 0 bases from J, with 14 bases between. The CDR3 consists of 15 residues. The CDR3 is CASSPSDRMNTEAFF. The CDR3 DNA sequence: TGTGCCAGCAGCCCCTCTGACAGAATGAACACTGAAGCTTTCTTT.

The chain combines TRBV28 with TRBJ2-5; 9 positions agree with TRBD1. The CDR3 is 13 amino acids. The V gene end was trimmed by 7 bases and the J gene end by 9 bases; junction bases not matched to a gene: 9. CDR1 and CDR2 from the germline V gene are MDHEN and SYDVKM. The DNA for the CDR3 is TGTGCCAGCACACCGGGACAGGGAGGAGCCCAGTACTTC. It codes for CASTPGQGGAQYF. The entire variable domain, with the rest obtained from reference TRBV28 and TRBJ2-5, is as follows: DVKVTQSSRYLVKRTGEKVFLECVQDMDHENMFWYRQDPGLGLRLIYFSYDVKMKEKGDIPEGYSVSREKKERFSLILESASTNQTSMYLCASTPGQGGAQYFGPGTRLLVL.

A note on this clone: The sample holds other DNA sequences that translate to the same CDR3. The V and J genes are TRBV18 and TRBJ1-1; no firm D call. The germline V gene has CDR1 KGHSH and CDR2 LQKENI. The CDR3 extends over 13 amino acids. The germline V and J ends were trimmed by 2 bases and 0 bases, with 4 bases remaining between them. This chain's CDR3 is CASSPSVNTEAFF. CDR3 DNA: TGTGCCAGCTCACCATCGGTGAACACTGAAGCTTTCTTT.

The chain links TRBV18 to TRBJ1-1; the D is unclear. Germline CDR1 and CDR2: KGHSH and LQKENI. The CDR3 spans 16 residues. V lost 3 bases to trimming and J lost 0 bases, with 14 bases between them. CDR3 region: CASSPYTVEMNTEAFF. In nucleotides, the CDR3 is TGTGCCAGCTCACCTTATACAGTGGAAATGAACACTGAAGCTTTCTTT.

The rearrangement links TRBV7-3 to TRBJ2-7, with TRBD2 matching over 8 bases. The length of the CDR3 is 15 residues. Germline CDR1 and CDR2: SGHTA and FQGTGA. The trim removed 5 bases at V and 3 bases at J, leaving 9 bases unmatched. The CDR3 loop is CASSPRSGGIYEQYF. CDR3 in DNA: TGTGCCAGCAGCCCCCGGAGCGGGGGCATCTACGAGCAGTACTTC.

The chain couples TRBV5-1 to TRBJ2-1; weak D call: TRBD2 (6 bases). With 3 bases removed from V and 0 bases from J, the gap between germline ends came to 10 bases. Germline V gives CDR1 SGHRS, CDR2 YFSETQ. The CDR3 is 15 residues long. The CDR3 DNA sequence: TGCGCCAGCAGCTATGGTAGCGGCTCCTACAATGAGCAGTTCTTC. It encodes CASSYGSGSYNEQFF.

The chain is built from TRBV19 and TRBJ1-2; D unclear. The CDR3 has 17 amino acids. Germline CDR1 LNHDA, CDR2 SQIVND (reference sequence). The V end lost 1 base, the J end lost 7 bases, and 22 bases lay between the germline ends. This chain's CDR3 is CASSIGQAASRYRGYTF. Written as DNA, the CDR3 is TGTGCCAGTAGTATAGGGCAGGCAGCTTCAAGGTATCGTGGCTACACCTTC.

The chain employs TRBV5-5 and TRBJ2-7, with D possibly TRBD1 on 6 matching bases. Trimming cost V 2 bases and J 4 bases, with 19 bases left between them. Germline V gene lookup returns CDR1 SGHKS and CDR2 YYEKEE (reference sequence). The CDR3 contains 16 residues. CDR3 sequence (DNA): TGTGCCAGCAGCTTCGCCCCATCCGGGACATCGTACGAGCAGTACTTC. Protein product: CASSFAPSGTSYEQYF.

The chain recombines TRBV5-5 with TRBJ1-5, with 7 bases identical to TRBD1. The CDR3 is 14 amino acids. The V gene's germline CDR1 is SGHKS and CDR2 YYEKEE (reference sequence). Losses at the gene ends were 2 bases for V and 6 bases for J; bases not matched to a gene: 5. The CDR3 bases are TGTGCCAGCAGCTTCCAGGGGGAGAGTCAGCCCCAGCATTTT. Translated: CASSFQGESQPQHF.

This chain uses TRBV5-1 with TRBJ1-2; 9 bases line up with TRBD1. Trimming cost V 4 bases and J 5 bases; bases outside gene matches: 12. Germline V gene data show CDR1 as SGHRS and CDR2 as YFSETQ. This CDR3 has 16 residues. The CDR3 is CASSVGLPGQGYGYTF. DNA for the CDR3: TGCGCCAGCAGCGTGGGACTACCGGGACAGGGATATGGCTACACCTTC.

This clone has just a few counts. A junction end diverges from the germline sequence, so it may reflect a read error. J is TRBJ1-2 and V is TRBV11-2, with 8 positions matching TRBD1. Germline V lookup: CDR1 SGHAT, CDR2 FQNNGV. This CDR3 contains 15 residues. The CDR3 protein is CASSLDRGTNYGYTF. CDR3 DNA sequence: TGTGCCAGCAGCCTAGACAGGGGCACTAACTATGGCTACACCTTC.

The chain links TRBV30 to TRBJ2-5; 7 bases match TRBD2. The CDR3 is 15 residues long. Germline V lookup: CDR1 GTSNPN, CDR2 SVGIG (reference sequence). The ends lost 0 bases at V and 1 base at J; junction bases unmatched: 5. CDR3 region: CAWSVRREGQETQYF. In DNA, the CDR3 is TGTGCCTGGAGTGTAAGGAGGGAGGGCCAAGAGACCCAGTACTTC.

J is TRBJ1-2 and V is TRBV2; D not resolved. The germline V and J ends were trimmed by 0 bases and 8 bases, with 7 bases remaining between them. The CDR3 extends over 12 amino acids. Germline-derived CDR1 and CDR2 are SNHLY and FYNNEI. CDR3: CASSEAGWGYTF. The CDR3 region has the DNA TGTGCCAGCAGTGAAGCTGGCTGGGGCTACACCTTC.

To note about this clone: One end of the junction varies from germline; a read error may be responsible. The V gene is TRBV7-9, the J gene TRBJ2-5, with D perhaps TRBD2 (6 bases). CDR1 and CDR2 from the germline V gene are SEHNR and FQNEAQ (reference sequence). The CDR3 totals 11 residues. The CDR3 reads CASSFRDLQDF. For the CDR3, the DNA is TGTGCCAGCAGCTTCCGGGACTTGCAAGACTTC.

The rearrangement uses TRBV18 and TRBJ2-1, with 7 nucleotides matching TRBD2. This CDR3 comprises 16 residues. Germline lookup yields CDR1 KGHSH and CDR2 LQKENI. Losses at the gene ends were 1 base for V and 9 bases for J; bases not matched to a gene: 12. Here the CDR3 DNA reads TGTGCCAGCTCACCACAAGGCGGGAGTCGGATGGGTGAGCAGTTCTTC. Amino acids: CASSPQGGSRMGEQFF. Drawing the rest from reference TRBV18 and TRBJ2-1, the complete variable domain is NAGVMQNPRHLVRRRGQEARLRCSPMKGHSHVYWYRQLPEEGLKFMVYLQKENIIDESGMPKERFSAEFPKEGPSILRIQQVVRGDSAAYFCASSPQGGSRMGEQFFGPGTRLTVL.

The rearrangement links TRBV28 to TRBJ2-7; 10 nucleotides align to TRBD1. Germline-derived CDR1 and CDR2 are MDHEN and SYDVKM. Unmatched junction bases numbered 9, after V lost 8 bases and J lost 2 bases. The length of the CDR3 is 15 residues. The chain's CDR3 is CASSTGTGVPYEQYF. The CDR3 coding sequence is TGTGCCAGCTCAACCGGGACAGGGGTCCCCTACGAGCAGTACTTC.